This T cell receptor beta chain was obtained from a study of T cells in narcolepsy (dated by TCRdb to 2017 to 2018). Study-wide context: The study enrolled patients with narcolepsy type 1 or type 2 (NT1, NT2) together with healthy control donors. The study used TCR Vbeta sequencing to track clonotypes in blood and CSF while looking for autoreactive T cells in narcolepsy patients that target self-antigens of hypocretin neurons (hypocretin, TRIB2). Study-level results and caveats: Plots that compared CSF and blood CD4+ T cell clonotypes from the same patient highlighted HCRT-specific and TRIB2-specific autoreactive clonotypes. No sequences matching autoreactive T cell clones were contained in some blood memory CD4+ repertoires from patients and controls. According to the report, autoreactive clonotypes were detected serially in the blood of the same patients and of different patients, but not in healthy controls. Patients and controls had comparable numbers of sequenced blood memory CD4+ clonotypes, averaging about 37,000 and 33,000, respectively.

Via the germline V gene (reference sequence), CDR1 is LNHDA and CDR2 SQIVND. The CDR3 holds 15 amino acids from the cysteine to the phenylalanine. Kept here is only the CDR3 DNA, which spans 45 bases and is read in frame from base 1. Trimming at the junction amounts to 6 bases on V and 0 bases on J, and the germline ends lie 11 bases apart. For TCR Vbeta sequencing, memory CD4+ T cells were sorted ex vivo from the peripheral blood of narcolepsy patients and healthy controls. This clone was detected once. This clone's antigen is unknown. One base away there is no much larger clone; base qualities are not given. Libraries were made using the immunoSEQ multiplex PCR assay. Held by TCRdb, this immuneACCESS table contains in-frame sequences only and omits some clones. Under half of the omission traces to an unresolved V gene where checked; the cause of the rest is unknown. Recorded for this sample are approximately 24,000 clones; approximately 80% of them occurred a single time. 0.71% of the sample lies in the top ten.

The receptor was derived from a human donor with narcolepsy. The specimen was CD45RA- memory CD4+ T cells from PBMCs. The cell subset or site label, as the study defines it: memory T cells sorted ex vivo from peripheral blood. The rearranged segments are TRBV19 and TRBJ1-4; the D gene is unclear. The CDR3 sequence is CASSPRTTTNEKLFF. In nucleotide form, the sequence is TGTGCCAGTAGCCCGAGGACGACAACTAATGAAAAACTGTTTTTT.